The 7 T cell receptor beta chains below come from one sample, sequenced in a study of blood T cell repertoires in COVID-19. Sequencing was performed with immunoSEQ multiplex PCR; in TCRdb, only in-frame clones are kept and a portion is missing. The sample includes 110,000 or so clones, roughly 90% seen only once; the top ten take approximately 20%. The sample taken for sequencing was peripheral blood. The source is a human donor with acute or convalescent COVID-19. The donor label of this sample is uncertain.

CDR3 loop: CASSESMTGGLANEQFF. CDR3 DNA sequence: TGCGCCAGCAGTGAGTCGATGACAGGGGGCTTAGCGAATGAGCAGTTCTTC. The V gene is TRBV10-2, the J gene TRBJ2-1, with 10 bases aligning to TRBD1. There are 17 residues in the CDR3. The ends lost 0 bases at V and 7 bases at J; junction bases unmatched: 9. Germline loops: CDR1 WSHSY, CDR2 SAAADI.

J is TRBJ1-1 and V is TRBV6-5; D possibly corresponds to TRBD1 (6 bases). Germline CDR1 is MNHEY and CDR2 is SVGAGI. CDR3 size: 15 residues. V was shortened by 0 bases and J by 0 bases, with 8 bases between the two germline ends. The CDR3 reads CASSYSRGMNTEAFF. The CDR3 DNA sequence: TGTGCCAGCAGTTACTCAAGGGGGATGAACACTGAAGCTTTCTTT.

The rearrangement uses TRBV28 and TRBJ2-1, with D perhaps matching TRBD2 (6 bases). Trimming took off 3 bases at V and 0 bases at J, with 9 bases between the two ends. Germline V CDR1 and CDR2: MDHEN, SYDVKM. This CDR3 comprises 15 residues. The CDR3 loop reads CASSLRGPSYNEQFF. The CDR3 coding sequence is TGTGCCAGCAGTTTGCGGGGTCCCTCCTACAATGAGCAGTTCTTC.

V usage is TRBV5-1 and J usage is TRBJ2-7; no firm D call. V gave up 3 bases and J gave up 0 bases, with 10 bases separating them. Germline V lookup: CDR1 SGHRS, CDR2 YFSETQ. This CDR3 region has 14 residues. CDR3 loop: CASSYLESSYEQYF. CDR3 coding DNA: TGCGCCAGCAGCTACCTAGAGAGCTCCTACGAGCAGTACTTC.

The genes are TRBV7-2 and TRBJ2-3; 9 bases map to TRBD2. The CDR3 is 15 amino acids. Germline CDR1 reads SGHTA; CDR2 reads FQGNSA. V lost 5 bases to trimming and J lost 5 bases; unmatched junction nucleotides: 8. The DNA for the CDR3 is TGTGCCAGCAGCCCGCGGCAACTAGCGGGAGATACGCAGTATTTT. Protein product: CASSPRQLAGDTQYF. Together with reference TRBV7-2 and TRBJ2-3, the CDR3 gives the full variable domain: GAGVSQSPSNKVTEKGKDVELRCDPISGHTALYWYRQSLGQGLEFLIYFQGNSAPDKSGLPSDRFSAERTGGSVSTLTIQRTQQEDSAVYLCASSPRQLAGDTQYFGPGTRLTVL.

This clone has just one count. This chain links TRBV4-1 with TRBJ1-3; D unresolved. The CDR3 length is 18 residues. In germline, CDR1 is MGHRA, CDR2 YSYEKL. Trimming shortened V by 5 bases and J by 0 bases, and 20 bases separated the two germline ends. In DNA form, the CDR3 reads TGCGCCAGCAGCTCCCGGGTTTCATCCACCTCCTCTGGAAACACCATATATTTT. As protein: CASSSRVSSTSSGNTIYF.

Only one count was recorded for this clone. This rearrangement joins TRBV19 to TRBJ1-2; D might be TRBD1 (6 bases). The germline V gene encodes CDR1 LNHDA and CDR2 SQIVND (reference sequence). V gave up 6 bases and J gave up 1 base, with 18 bases separating them. The CDR3 runs 16 residues. CDR3 bases: TGTGCCAGTAGAGTGGGGACACCCCGACTTAACTATGGCTACACCTTC. This codes for CASRVGTPRLNYGYTF. The entire variable domain, with the rest obtained from reference TRBV19 and TRBJ1-2, is as follows: DGGITQSPKYLFRKEGQNVTLSCEQNLNHDAMYWYRQDPGQGLRLIYYSQIVNDFQKGDIAEGYSVSREKKESFPLTVTSAQKNPTAFYLCASRVGTPRLNYGYTFGSGTRLTVV.